This T cell receptor beta chain was captured by sequencing in a study of blood T cell repertoires in COVID-19. This clone has a single count. The sample holds other DNA sequences that translate to the same CDR3. There are 13 residues in the CDR3. The V end was cut by 3 bases, the J end by 1 base, with 6 bases between. Per the germline V gene, CDR1 is MDHEN and CDR2 is SYDVKM. Assay used: immunoSEQ multiplex PCR; TCRdb lists only in-frame clones, some missing. This table holds some 120,000 clones, about 85% found once. V gene TRBV28 combines with J gene TRBJ1-2, with no clear D. The receptor was derived from an elderly woman with acute or convalescent COVID-19. Source material: peripheral blood. In DNA, the CDR3 is TGTGCCAGCAGTTTTTCGGGTAACTATGGCTACACCTTC. This codes for CASSFSGNYGYTF.